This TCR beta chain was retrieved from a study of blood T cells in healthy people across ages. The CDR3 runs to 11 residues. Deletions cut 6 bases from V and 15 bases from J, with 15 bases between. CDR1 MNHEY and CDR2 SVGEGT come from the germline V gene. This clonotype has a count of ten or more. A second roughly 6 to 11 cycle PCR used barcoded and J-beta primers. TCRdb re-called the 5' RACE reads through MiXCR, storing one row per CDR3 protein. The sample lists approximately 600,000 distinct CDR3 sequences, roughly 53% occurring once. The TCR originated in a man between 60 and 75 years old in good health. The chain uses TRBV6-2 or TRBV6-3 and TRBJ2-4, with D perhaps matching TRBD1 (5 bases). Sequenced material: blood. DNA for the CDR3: TGTGCCAGCAGCGTGCAGGGCCGGAGGTACTTC. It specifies CASSVQGRRYF.